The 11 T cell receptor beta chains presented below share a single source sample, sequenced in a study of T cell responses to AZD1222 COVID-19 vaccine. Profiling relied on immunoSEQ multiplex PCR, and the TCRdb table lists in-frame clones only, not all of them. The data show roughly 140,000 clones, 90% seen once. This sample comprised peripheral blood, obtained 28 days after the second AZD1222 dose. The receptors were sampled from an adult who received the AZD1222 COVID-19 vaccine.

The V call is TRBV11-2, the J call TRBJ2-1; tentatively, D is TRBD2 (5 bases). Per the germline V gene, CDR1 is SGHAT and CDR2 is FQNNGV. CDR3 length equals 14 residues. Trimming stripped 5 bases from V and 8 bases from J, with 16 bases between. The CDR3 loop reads CASSQILVVHEQFF. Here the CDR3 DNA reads TGTGCCAGCAGCCAGATACTAGTGGTCCATGAGCAGTTCTTC.

In DNA form, the CDR3 reads TGCGCCAGCAGTCACCCTGGTAGGGACGAGAGATTCACTGAAGCTTTCTTT. It translates to CASSHPGRDERFTEAFF. V is TRBV23-1 and J is TRBJ1-1; D possibly corresponds to TRBD1 (5 bases). TRBV23-1 is an ORF, with its function uncertain. V was pared by 3 bases and J by 4 bases, with 21 bases between. This CDR3 spans 17 amino acids.

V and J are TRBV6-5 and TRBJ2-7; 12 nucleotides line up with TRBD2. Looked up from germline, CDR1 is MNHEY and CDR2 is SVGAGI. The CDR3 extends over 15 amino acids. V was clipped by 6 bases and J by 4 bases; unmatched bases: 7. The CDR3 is CASRTGLAGSYEQYF. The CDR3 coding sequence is TGTGCCAGCAGAACTGGACTAGCGGGGTCTTACGAGCAGTACTTC.

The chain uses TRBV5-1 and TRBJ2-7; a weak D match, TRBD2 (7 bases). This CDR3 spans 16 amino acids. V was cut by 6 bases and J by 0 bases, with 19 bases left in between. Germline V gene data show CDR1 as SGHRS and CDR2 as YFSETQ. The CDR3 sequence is CASKREDSAISYEQYF. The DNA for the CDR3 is TGCGCCAGCAAACGGGAGGACAGTGCAATCTCCTACGAGCAGTACTTC.

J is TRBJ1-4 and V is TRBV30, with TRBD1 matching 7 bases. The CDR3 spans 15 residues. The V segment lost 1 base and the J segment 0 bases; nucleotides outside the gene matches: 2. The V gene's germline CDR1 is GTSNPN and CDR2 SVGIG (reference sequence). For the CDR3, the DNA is TGTGCCTGGAGTGGACAGGGTGCAACTAATGAAAAACTGTTTTTT. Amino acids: CAWSGQGATNEKLFF.

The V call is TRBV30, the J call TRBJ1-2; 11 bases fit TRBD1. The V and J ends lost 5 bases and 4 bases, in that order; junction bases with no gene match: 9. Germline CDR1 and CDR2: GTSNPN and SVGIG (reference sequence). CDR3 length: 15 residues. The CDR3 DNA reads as TGTGCCTGGTGGGGACAGGGGGAGAGGGGCTATGGCTACACCTTC. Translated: CAWWGQGERGYGYTF.

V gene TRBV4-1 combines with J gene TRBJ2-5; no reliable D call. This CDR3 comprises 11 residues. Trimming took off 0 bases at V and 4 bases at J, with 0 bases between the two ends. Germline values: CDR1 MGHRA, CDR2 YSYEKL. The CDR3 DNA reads TGCGCCAGCAGCCAAGAAGAGACCCAGTACTTC. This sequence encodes CASSQEETQYF.

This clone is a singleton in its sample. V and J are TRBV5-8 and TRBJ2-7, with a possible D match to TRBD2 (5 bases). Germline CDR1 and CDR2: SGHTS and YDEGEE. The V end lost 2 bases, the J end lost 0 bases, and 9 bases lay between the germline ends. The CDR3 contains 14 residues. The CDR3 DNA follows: TGTGCCAGCAGCTTACCGGGAAGCTCCTACGAGCAGTACTTC. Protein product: CASSLPGSSYEQYF.

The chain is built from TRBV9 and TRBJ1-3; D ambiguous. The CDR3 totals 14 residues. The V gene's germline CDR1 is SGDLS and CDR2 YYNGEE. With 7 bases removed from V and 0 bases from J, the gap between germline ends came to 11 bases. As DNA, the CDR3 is TGTGCCAGCGGAGAGACACCCTCTGGAAACACCATATATTTT. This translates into CASGETPSGNTIYF.

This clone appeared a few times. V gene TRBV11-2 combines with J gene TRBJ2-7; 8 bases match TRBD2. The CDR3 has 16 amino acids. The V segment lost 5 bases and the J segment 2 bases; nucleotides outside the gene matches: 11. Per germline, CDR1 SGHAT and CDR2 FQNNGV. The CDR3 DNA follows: TGTGCCAGCAGCCCTACCAGAAGGACTAGCACCTACGAGCAGTACTTC. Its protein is CASSPTRRTSTYEQYF.

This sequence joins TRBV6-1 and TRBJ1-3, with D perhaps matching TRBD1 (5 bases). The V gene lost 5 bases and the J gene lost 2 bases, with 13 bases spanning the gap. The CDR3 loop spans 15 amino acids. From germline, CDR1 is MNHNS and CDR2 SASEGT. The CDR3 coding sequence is TGTGCCAGCAGTCCCCCCAGGGCGACTGGAAACACCATATATTTT. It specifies CASSPPRATGNTIYF.